This is a list of T cell receptor beta chains from one sample in a study of cytomegalovirus exposure and HLA in healthy donors. Clones were read by immunoSEQ multiplex PCR, and TCRdb kept only the in-frame ones, dropping some. The sample contains 150,000 to 200,000 clones, 70% to 90% of which appear only once. The source material was PBMCs. Receptors originate from a man younger than 35 in good health and CMV-seropositive. Both conserved end residues are part of each CDR3. The D gene is left open where the match is weak. Clone size, where shown, is once, few, many, or a class for clones that have expanded.

v_gene,abundance,j_gene,d_gene,CDR3aa,CDR3nt
TRBV11-3,.,TRBJ2-5,.,CASSSRGIETQYF,TGTGCCAGCAGCTCCAGGGGAATCGAGACCCAGTACTTC
TRBV7-2,.,TRBJ2-5,.,CASSLMGGQETQYF,TGTGCCAGCAGCCTGATGGGGGGCCAAGAGACCCAGTACTTC
TRBV4-1,.,TRBJ1-6,.,CASSQEGAGSSYSPLHF,TGCGCCAGCAGTCAAGAAGGGGCCGGGAGCTCCTATTCACCCCTCCACTTT
TRBV7-7,.,TRBJ2-2,.,CASSLAFRTGELFF,TGTGCTAGCAGCTTAGCTTTCAGGACCGGGGAGCTGTTTTTT
TRBV27,.,TRBJ1-5,.,CASSPTSNQPQHF,TGTGCCAGCAGTCCCACAAGCAATCAGCCCCAGCATTTT
TRBV28,.,TRBJ2-7,.,CASSLGLYEQYF,TGTGCCAGCAGTTTAGGGCTTTACGAGCAGTACTTC
TRBV5-5,.,TRBJ2-2,.,CASSFGGTGELFF,TGTGCCAGCAGCTTCGGGGGAACCGGGGAGCTGTTTTTT
TRBV19,.,TRBJ2-4,.,CASSNSPPRPFRIRRAKNIQYF,TGTGCCAGTAGTAACAGTCCTCCAAGACCTTTCCGGATTCGACGGGCCAAAAACATTCAGTACTTC
TRBV7-9,.,TRBJ2-3,.,CASSPGDHPDTDTQYF,TGTGCCAGCAGCCCGGGGGACCACCCCGACACAGATACGCAGTATTTT
TRBV5-6,few,TRBJ1-4,TRBD1,CASSGQGYNEKLFF,TGTGCCAGCAGCGGACAGGGTTATAATGAAAAACTGTTTTTT
TRBV7-9,.,TRBJ1-5,.,CASSSQGPGQPQHF,TGTGCCAGCAGCTCGCAGGGTCCGGGTCAGCCCCAGCATTTT
TRBV7-9,.,TRBJ1-1,TRBD1,CASSSRDRAVTEAFF,TGTGCCAGCAGCTCCCGGGACAGGGCGGTGACTGAAGCTTTCTTT
TRBV9,.,TRBJ2-5,TRBD2,CASSVVAGGQETQYF,TGTGCCAGCAGCGTGGTCGCGGGGGGGCAGGAGACCCAGTACTTC
TRBV4-3,.,TRBJ1-2,TRBD1,CASSQSPATTGGGGYTF,TGCGCCAGCAGCCAAAGCCCCGCGACGACAGGGGGTGGTGGCTACACCTTC
TRBV19,.,TRBJ1-2,TRBD1,CATLDRDLVGRRGYTF,TGTGCCACGTTAGACAGGGACCTCGTCGGTCGAAGGGGCTACACCTTC
TRBV4-3,.,TRBJ1-6,.,CASSQVLDSPLHF,TGCGCCAGCAGCCAAGTCCTAGATTCACCCCTCCACTTT
TRBV5-1,.,TRBJ2-3,TRBD2,CASSRGDSGGSDTQYF,TGCGCCAGCAGCAGGGGGGATTCGGGGGGGTCAGATACGCAGTATTTT
TRBV9,.,TRBJ1-6,.,CASSVVDNSNSPLHF,TGTGCCAGCAGCGTCGTGGACAACTCTAATTCACCCCTCCACTTT
TRBV6-5,.,TRBJ1-1,.,CASSKGQYENTEAFF,TGTGCCAGCAGTAAAGGACAGTATGAGAACACTGAAGCTTTCTTT
TRBV5-4,.,TRBJ1-2,.,CASSKTGNYGYTF,TGTGCCAGCAGCAAAACAGGGAACTATGGCTACACCTTC
TRBV5-1,.,TRBJ2-5,.,CASSLGQTMETQYF,TGCGCCAGCAGCTTGGGACAGACGATGGAGACCCAGTACTTC
TRBV6-5,.,TRBJ1-6,.,CASRSSGGNSPLHF,TGTGCCAGCAGATCCTCCGGAGGTAATTCACCCCTCCACTTT
TRBV5-6,.,TRBJ1-6,.,CASRRQFNSPLHF,TGTGCCAGCAGGCGGCAGTTTAATTCACCCCTCCACTTT
TRBV30,.,TRBJ2-3,TRBD1,CACNHGTGGTTDTQYF,TGTGCCTGCAACCACGGGACAGGGGGCACCACAGATACGCAGTATTTT
TRBV6-1,.,TRBJ2-7,.,CASMGLLNEQYF,TGTGCCAGCATGGGCCTCTTAAACGAGCAGTACTTC
TRBV14,.,TRBJ2-1,TRBD1,CASSQALSGTVYNEQFF,TGTGCCAGCAGCCAAGCTTTATCAGGGACAGTATACAATGAGCAGTTCTTC
TRBV7-7,.,TRBJ2-3,.,CASSFAGPGDTQYF,TGTGCCAGCAGCTTTGCAGGCCCGGGGGATACGCAGTATTTT
TRBV10-1,.,TRBJ2-3,TRBD1,CASRLTGGPWYF,TGCGCCAGCAGGCTGACAGGGGGCCCGTGGTATTTT
TRBV6-1,.,TRBJ1-5,.,CASRGNSNQPQHF,TGTGCCAGCCGGGGTAATAGCAATCAGCCCCAGCATTTT
TRBV9,.,TRBJ1-2,.,CASSGQRSYGYTF,TGTGCCAGCAGCGGACAAAGATCATATGGCTACACCTTC
TRBV29-1,.,TRBJ2-1,TRBD2,CTIDLAGGDEQFF,TGCACCATCGACCTAGCGGGGGGCGATGAGCAGTTCTTC
TRBV25-1,.,TRBJ1-2,TRBD1,CASSPGQGNYGYTF,TGTGCCAGCAGCCCGGGACAGGGTAACTATGGCTACACCTTC
TRBV2,.,TRBJ2-1,TRBD2,CASMRLAHNEQFF,TGTGCCAGCATGCGACTAGCCCACAATGAGCAGTTCTTC
TRBV14,.,TRBJ2-1,TRBD2,CASSSSGGAGNEQFF,TGTGCCAGCAGCAGTAGCGGGGGGGCCGGAAATGAGCAGTTCTTC
TRBV14,.,TRBJ2-5,.,CASSQDHRLGTQYF,TGTGCCAGCAGCCAAGATCACAGGTTGGGGACCCAGTACTTC
TRBV21-1,.,TRBJ1-2,.,CASSKARANYGQGDYYGYTF,TGTGCCAGCAGCAAAGCGCGGGCCAATTACGGACAGGGGGATTACTATGGCTACACCTTC
TRBV4-3,.,TRBJ2-4,TRBD1,CASSQGRDRVATAKNIQYF,TGCGCCAGCAGCCAAGGCCGGGACAGGGTGGCTACGGCCAAAAACATTCAGTACTTC
TRBV19,.,TRBJ2-4,TRBD2,CASSMERGAIAKNIQYF,TGTGCCAGTAGTATGGAGCGGGGGGCCATAGCCAAAAACATTCAGTACTTC
TRBV4-2,.,TRBJ1-4,TRBD1,CASSLRQGAVEKLFF,TGTGCCAGCAGCCTTCGACAGGGGGCGGTCGAAAAACTGTTTTTT
TRBV7-2,.,TRBJ1-1,.,CASSPRFTTVNTEAFF,TGTGCCAGCAGCCCGCGCTTTACGACAGTTAACACTGAAGCTTTCTTT
TRBV2,.,TRBJ1-5,TRBD1,CASSEALGTANQPQHF,TGTGCCAGCAGTGAAGCGCTTGGGACAGCTAATCAGCCCCAGCATTTT